One sample yielded the 29 T cell receptor beta chains listed below, sequenced in a study of T cells after yellow fever vaccination. From the 5' RACE reads, TCRdb called clonotypes with MiXCR, one entry per CDR3 protein. In the table there are 250,000 to 350,000 distinct CDR3 sequences, around 4.4% of which are singletons. Sequenced material: PBMCs, taken 15 days after the yellow fever booster vaccination. The receptors here all came from a man between 18 and 35 years old who received the YFV17D yellow fever vaccine.

This chain joins TRBV12-3 or TRBV12-4 and TRBJ2-7, with D uncertain. The CDR3 length is 15 residues. Between the trimmed V and J ends, which lost 5 bases and 2 bases, there was a span of 16 bases. The CDR3 DNA reads as TGTGCCAGCAGTCTCATGGTTGGAGTAACCTACGAGCAGTACTTC. It yields the protein CASSLMVGVTYEQYF.

The chain is built from TRBV7-2 and TRBJ2-5; 7 bases fit TRBD1. From germline, CDR1 is SGHTA and CDR2 FQGNSA. This CDR3 comprises 15 residues. Losses at the gene ends were 1 base for V and 4 bases for J; bases not matched to a gene: 6. Here the CDR3 DNA reads TGTGCCAGCAGCTTAGTAGGGACAGTGGGAGAGACCCAGTACTTC. It codes for CASSLVGTVGETQYF.

This clonotype was recorded at least ten times. This sequence joins TRBV4-3 and TRBJ2-3, with 7 bases matching TRBD2. Trimming removed 6 bases from V and 3 bases from J; junction bases left unmatched: 12. The germline CDR1 and CDR2 sequences are LGHNA and YSLEER. The CDR3 covers 16 residues. CDR3 protein: CASSGVAGVVTDTQYF. CDR3 in DNA: TGCGCCAGCAGTGGGGTCGCGGGGGTCGTAACAGATACGCAGTATTTT.

The table lists this clonotype with a few counts. This chain uses TRBV20-1 with TRBJ2-3; a possible D gene is TRBD1 (5 bases). The V gene's germline CDR1 is DFQATT and CDR2 SNEGSKA (reference sequence). V was trimmed by 6 bases and J by 2 bases, leaving 18 bases between them. CDR3 length equals 15 residues. As DNA, the CDR3 is TGCAGTGCCTTAACGACAGATGATCCCACAGATACGCAGTATTTT. Its translation: CSALTTDDPTDTQYF.

This clonotype came up many times. The J gene is TRBJ1-4, the V gene TRBV7-9, with 8 positions matching TRBD1. The CDR3 is 19 amino acids. The V and J ends lost 7 bases and 8 bases, in that order; junction bases with no gene match: 24. Looked up from germline, CDR1 is SEHNR and CDR2 is FQNEAQ (reference sequence). CDR3 amino acids: CASTPTGAVYGAEREKLFF. The CDR3 nucleotides read TGTGCCAGCACCCCGACAGGGGCCGTATATGGGGCGGAGAGAGAAAAACTGTTTTTT.

The V gene is TRBV5-1, the J gene TRBJ1-2; maybe TRBD1 (5 bases). This CDR3 has 12 residues. Trimming removed 0 bases at V and 7 bases at J, with 7 bases between. Germline values: CDR1 SGHRS, CDR2 YFSETQ. As DNA, the CDR3 is TGCGCCAGCAGCTTGGGCCAGGGTGGCTACACCTTC. Its protein is CASSLGQGGYTF.

In its sample, this clonotype was seen many times. The rearrangement links TRBV5-1 to TRBJ2-2, with TRBD1 matching 9 bases. The CDR3 spans 16 residues. J lost 2 bases, V lost 4 bases, and 6 bases had no gene match. The germline V gene has CDR1 SGHRS and CDR2 YFSETQ. DNA of the CDR3: TGCGCCAGCAGCGGGCGGACAGGGGTCAACACCGGGGAGCTGTTTTTT. It translates to CASSGRTGVNTGELFF.

This clonotype was counted between two and nine times. The rearrangement links TRBV29-1 to TRBJ2-1, with 12 bases aligning to TRBD2. This CDR3 has 18 amino acids. Germline lookup yields CDR1 SQVTM and CDR2 ANQGSEA. V shed 6 bases and J 0 bases; nucleotides not matched to a gene: 12. CDR3 bases: TGCAGCGTCCGACTAGCGGGGGCCACCATGAGCTCCTACAATGAGCAGTTCTTC. Translating gives CSVRLAGATMSSYNEQFF.

This clonotype was recorded at least ten times. This rearrangement joins TRBV20-1 to TRBJ1-4; weak D call: TRBD1 (5 bases). The V end was cut by 3 bases, the J end by 7 bases, with 12 bases between. CDR3 length equals 13 residues. The germline V gene has CDR1 DFQATT and CDR2 SNEGSKA (reference sequence). The CDR3 spells CSASRDVSEKLFF. Written as DNA, the CDR3 is TGCAGTGCTAGCAGGGATGTATCTGAAAAACTGTTTTTT.

This clonotype has a handful of counts. The V gene is TRBV6-1, the J gene TRBJ2-6, with D possibly matching TRBD1 (5 bases). In germline, CDR1 is MNHNS, CDR2 SASEGT. Deletions cut 4 bases from V and 0 bases from J, with 7 bases between. The CDR3 spans 15 residues. CDR3 in amino acids: CASSVQASGANVLTF. The CDR3 DNA is TGTGCCAGCAGTGTACAGGCCTCTGGGGCCAACGTCCTGACTTTC.

The V gene is TRBV7-9, the J gene TRBJ1-1; 7 positions agree with TRBD1. The CDR3 loop spans 14 amino acids. Germline assignment: CDR1 SEHNR and CDR2 FQNEAQ (reference sequence). V shed 2 bases, J shed 7 bases, and the junction held 7 bases outside the gene matches. This CDR3 is CASSLQGERGEAFF. DNA for the CDR3: TGTGCCAGCAGCTTACAGGGGGAAAGAGGTGAAGCTTTCTTT.

This clonotype was recorded a few times. This chain uses TRBV5-1 with TRBJ2-7; 8 nucleotides match TRBD2. The CDR3 runs to 16 residues. With V trimmed by 4 bases and J by 5 bases, 14 bases remained unmatched. Looked up from germline, CDR1 is SGHRS and CDR2 is YFSETQ. CDR3 coding DNA: TGCGCCAGCAGCAGGCCTAACGGGGGGGCTCCGGACGAGCAGTACTTC. Protein sequence: CASSRPNGGAPDEQYF.

V and J are TRBV7-2 and TRBJ2-6, with D tentatively TRBD1 (5 bases). CDR3 size: 17 residues. V was pared by 3 bases and J by 0 bases, with 12 bases between. Per germline, CDR1 SGHTA and CDR2 FQGNSA. CDR3 nucleotides: TGTGCCAGCAGCTTCCGTGACAGCGTCTCTGGGGCCAACGTCCTGACTTTC. This sequence encodes CASSFRDSVSGANVLTF.

This clonotype was found a few times. This rearrangement joins TRBV6-2 or TRBV6-3 to TRBJ2-7, with 7 bases matching TRBD1. CDR3 length: 18 residues. Germline V gives CDR1 MNHEY, CDR2 SVGEGT. The V and J ends lost 6 bases and 0 bases, in that order; junction bases with no gene match: 17. Written as DNA, the CDR3 is TGTGCCAGCAGCAGCGCCTTCGAGGGGGCCTGGAGCTCCTACGAGCAGTACGTC. Translation: CASSSAFEGAWSSYEQYV.

This clonotype came up a few times. DNA of the CDR3: TGTGCCAGCAGCCAAGGAGGAGAAGGGCAGGAGCTGTTTTTT. Its protein is CASSQGGEGQELFF. The chain recombines TRBV4-2 with TRBJ2-2; D not certain. The CDR3 is 14 amino acids. V shed 1 base and J shed 10 bases, with 13 bases lying between them. Per the germline V gene, CDR1 is LGHNA and CDR2 is YNFKEQ.

The V call is TRBV7-6, the J call TRBJ2-1, with 8 positions matching TRBD2. The CDR3 totals 17 residues. Germline V gene lookup returns CDR1 SGHVS and CDR2 FNYEAQ. The junction had 10 bases not matched to a gene; V was cut back by 5 bases and J by 1 base. CDR3 sequence (DNA): TGTGCCAGCAGCCGCGGGCTCGGCGGGGGGTCCTACAATGAGCAGTTCTTC. Amino acid sequence: CASSRGLGGGSYNEQFF.

This clonotype was detected ten times or more. The V gene is TRBV27, the J gene TRBJ1-1; D may be TRBD1 (6 bases). V lost 7 bases and J 6 bases, leaving 12 bases between the germline ends. The CDR3 is 12 amino acids. Germline CDR1 is MNHEY and CDR2 is SMNVEV (reference sequence). The CDR3 DNA sequence: TGTGCCAGCATAGGTTGGGGGCCTGAAGCTTTCTTT. It specifies CASIGWGPEAFF.

This clonotype was seen repeatedly, ten times or more. The chain has TRBV6-5 and TRBJ1-1; maybe TRBD1 (5 bases). V lost 0 bases and J 0 bases, leaving 8 bases between the germline ends. Germline CDR1 reads MNHEY; CDR2 reads SVGAGI. This CDR3 spans 15 amino acids. CDR3 region: CASSYSPGLNTEAFF. In DNA, the CDR3 is TGTGCCAGCAGTTACTCGCCAGGGCTGAACACTGAAGCTTTCTTT.

At least ten counts were recorded for this clonotype. CDR3 loop: CSATKTGTGGMGETQYF. In DNA, the CDR3 is TGCAGTGCTACGAAGACCGGGACAGGGGGAATGGGAGAGACCCAGTACTTC. The rearrangement uses TRBV20-1 and TRBJ2-5, with TRBD1 identical over 11 bases. Germline CDR1 reads DFQATT; CDR2 reads SNEGSKA (reference sequence). The CDR3 consists of 17 residues. J was trimmed by 4 bases and V by 4 bases; bases with no gene match: 14.

This clonotype has just a few counts. The chain links TRBV12-3 or TRBV12-4 to TRBJ2-3; TRBD2 matches at 9 bases. Germline trimming cut 6 bases from V and 2 bases from J; bases unmatched to any gene: 15. The CDR3 is 18 amino acids. The CDR3 protein is CASRTPLGGGGYTDTQYF. The CDR3 bases are TGTGCCAGCAGGACCCCTTTGGGCGGGGGGGGGTACACAGATACGCAGTATTTT.

This clonotype has a count of ten or more. V gene TRBV7-2 combines with J gene TRBJ1-2; D remains unclear. This CDR3 has 12 amino acids. Looked up from germline, CDR1 is SGHTA and CDR2 is FQGNSA. The ends were cut back, 5 bases at V and 9 bases at J, with 13 bases in the middle. The CDR3 region is CASSPGGPSYTF. The CDR3 region has the DNA TGTGCCAGCAGCCCCGGAGGTCCGAGCTACACCTTC.

This sequence joins TRBV11-2 and TRBJ2-1, with no clear D. This CDR3 has 10 amino acids. Germline-derived CDR1 and CDR2 are SGHAT and FQNNGV. Trimming pared 7 bases from V and 6 bases from J, leaving 4 bases between. CDR3 sequence reads: CASKINEQFF. CDR3 DNA: TGTGCCAGCAAAATCAATGAGCAGTTCTTC.

The CDR3 sequence is CSVALTGTNTEAFF. DNA for the CDR3: TGCAGCGTAGCCTTGACAGGAACGAACACTGAAGCTTTCTTT. This chain joins TRBV29-1 and TRBJ1-1, with a weak D call TRBD1 (6 bases). This CDR3 region has 14 residues. CDR1 and CDR2 (germline): SQVTM, ANQGSEA. With 6 bases removed from V and 1 base from J, the gap between germline ends came to 15 bases.

This clonotype was counted at least ten times. The CDR3 spells CASSQESGSNEKLFF. In DNA, the CDR3 is TGCGCCAGCAGCCAAGAATCGGGTTCAAATGAAAAACTGTTTTTT. The rearrangement uses TRBV4-1 and TRBJ1-4, with unresolved D. Germline V gene sequence: CDR1 MGHRA, CDR2 YSYEKL. The ends were cut back, 0 bases at V and 5 bases at J, with 10 bases in the middle. This CDR3 is built from 15 residues.

This clonotype was observed many times. The chain employs TRBV7-9 and TRBJ2-5; D gene ambiguous. V was trimmed by 2 bases and J by 0 bases, leaving 10 bases between them. This CDR3 is 15 amino acids long. Per germline, CDR1 SEHNR and CDR2 FQNEAQ (reference sequence). CDR3 protein: CASSLRRADQETQYF. In DNA form, the CDR3 reads TGTGCCAGCAGCTTACGTAGGGCGGACCAAGAGACCCAGTACTTC. Variable domain in full (rest from reference TRBV7-9 and TRBJ2-5): DTGVSQNPRHKITKRGQNVTFRCDPISEHNRLYWYRQTLGQGPEFLTYFQNEAQLEKSRLLSDRFSAERPKGSFSTLEIQRTEQGDSAMYLCASSLRRADQETQYFGPGTRLLVL.

This clonotype was detected ten times or more. The J gene is TRBJ2-7, the V gene TRBV20-1; D is possibly TRBD1 (5 bases). The germline V gene encodes CDR1 DFQATT and CDR2 SNEGSKA (reference sequence). The ends were cut back, 5 bases at V and 6 bases at J, with 14 bases in the middle. The CDR3 spans 12 residues. Here the CDR3 reads CSAPVQVGEQYF. As DNA, the CDR3 is TGCAGTGCTCCGGTACAGGTCGGCGAGCAGTACTTC.

This clonotype was counted only a few times. The gene calls are TRBV7-6 and TRBJ1-1; unclear D gene. Trimming shortened V by 1 base and J by 1 base, and 7 bases separated the two germline ends. This CDR3 has 14 residues. Germline CDR1 SGHVS, CDR2 FNYEAQ. CDR3 in DNA: TGTGCCAGCAGCTTAGTGGAATCGAACACTGAAGCTTTCTTT. It is translated as CASSLVESNTEAFF.

V gene TRBV6-5 combines with J gene TRBJ1-2; perhaps TRBD1 as D (6 bases). Trimming cost V 1 base and J 0 bases, with 15 bases left between them. Germline V gene sequence: CDR1 MNHEY, CDR2 SVGAGI. The CDR3 runs 17 residues. Written as DNA, the CDR3 is TGTGCCAGCAGTTACTTTCAAGGGGGGGGATCTAACTATGGCTACACCTTC. Translating gives CASSYFQGGGSNYGYTF.

In this sample, this clonotype turned up a few times. V gene TRBV7-2 combines with J gene TRBJ1-1, with TRBD1 matching 11 bases. This CDR3 spans 14 amino acids. Germline V gene lookup returns CDR1 SGHTA and CDR2 FQGNSA. V was pared by 6 bases and J by 10 bases, with 10 bases of the junction left unmatched. The CDR3 sequence is CASSHSGTGGGAFF. DNA of the CDR3: TGTGCCAGCAGTCACTCCGGGACAGGGGGTGGAGCTTTCTTT.